This T cell receptor (beta chain) came from a study of response to subunit inactivated influenza vaccine. This clonotype was picked up a small number of times. No antigen is known for it. TCRdb itself ran the RT-PCR reads through MiXCR, one entry per CDR3 protein. The data hold approximately 700,000 distinct CDR3 sequences, with approximately 15% observed a single time. Findings and caveats of the study: Authors suggested that a seasonal influenza vaccination recruits few new T cells each time.

There are 12 residues in the CDR3. Germline CDR1 and CDR2: SGHTA and FQGNSA. V was trimmed by 4 bases and J by 7 bases, leaving 10 bases between them. The receptor comes from a man aged 45 to 65 who received an inactivated influenza vaccine. The chain is built from TRBV7-2 and TRBJ1-1, with D possibly TRBD1 on 5 matching bases. Material: PBMCs from blood, obtained around 14 days before vaccination. CDR3 protein: CASSSRGVEAFF. CDR3 in DNA: TGTGCCAGCAGCTCCCGGGGGGTTGAAGCTTTCTTT.